This entry describes one T cell receptor beta chain. Its target is unknown. It may be a read error: a sequence one base away is much more abundant. The data derive from a study of T cells in Graves' hyperthyroidism and ophthalmopathy. Study as a whole: Blood from the periphery was taken at initial diagnosis, before any treatment. Study-wide points: From stable hyperthyroidism, ophthalmopathy was set apart by a 13 V-J model. Most expanded thyroid clonotypes above 0.001 also appeared in blood.

Criteria for exclusion of patients were uncontrolled infection, other autoimmune disease, pregnancy or lactation. The CDR3 sequence is 14 residues long. In germline, CDR1 is KGHSH, CDR2 LQKENI. With V trimmed by 4 bases and J by 8 bases, 8 bases remained unmatched. Amplification of TCR beta CDR3 regions was performed using RNA transcripts as template. The primer set for the first-round RT-PCR of the TCR CDR3 was HTBI. One entry per CDR3 protein, called by TCRdb with MiXCR from the multiplex PCR reads. Found here are 400,000 to 450,000 distinct CDR3 sequences, about 15% of them singletons; the top ten hold less than 15%.

The sequence derives from a young man with Graves' ophthalmopathy. This chain connects TRBV18 to TRBJ1-5; 7 positions match TRBD1. The sequencing sample was made of blood. In nucleotides, the CDR3 is TGTGCCAGCTCACGACCAGACAGGGCCAAGCCCCAGCATTTT. This codes for CASSRPDRAKPQHF.